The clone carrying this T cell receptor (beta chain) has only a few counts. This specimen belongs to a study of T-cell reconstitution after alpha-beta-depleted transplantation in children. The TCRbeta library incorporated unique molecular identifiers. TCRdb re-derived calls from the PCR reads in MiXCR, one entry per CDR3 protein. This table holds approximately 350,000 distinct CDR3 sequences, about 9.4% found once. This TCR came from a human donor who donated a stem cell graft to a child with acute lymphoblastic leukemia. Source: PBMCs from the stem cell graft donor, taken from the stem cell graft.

CDR3 sequence reads: CASSQDTGQGSYNEQFF. CDR3 coding DNA: TGTGCCAGCAGCCAAGATACGGGGCAGGGCTCCTACAATGAGCAGTTCTTC. J is TRBJ2-1 and V is TRBV3-1; D may correspond to TRBD1 or TRBD2 (5 bases each). Trimming left V 0 bases short and J 0 bases short, with 12 bases between. The CDR3 is 17 amino acids. Germline CDR1 reads LGHDT; CDR2 reads YNNKEL (reference sequence).